What follows is one T cell receptor beta chain and its context. The source of the sample is a study of blood T cell repertoires in COVID-19. The repertoire was sequenced with immunoSEQ multiplex PCR; TCRdb's copy has only in-frame clones and lacks some. The sample includes some 430,000 clones, around 90% seen only once; the top ten take more than 0.55%. V dropped 2 bases and J dropped 2 bases, with 11 bases sitting between them. The CDR3 totals 14 residues. CDR1 and CDR2 from the germline V gene are SGDLS and YYNGEE. Two negative PCRs, clearance, or symptom resolution were required of recovered Cohort 3 donors.

This receptor was obtained from a man aged 18 to 35 who had recovered from COVID-19. The sample comprised PBMCs or T cells enriched from blood (not recorded which). The rearrangement uses TRBV9 and TRBJ2-7, with D perhaps matching TRBD2 (6 bases). CDR3: CASSVDAGTYEQYF. CDR3 nucleotides: TGTGCCAGCAGCGTGGATGCGGGGACCTACGAGCAGTACTTC.